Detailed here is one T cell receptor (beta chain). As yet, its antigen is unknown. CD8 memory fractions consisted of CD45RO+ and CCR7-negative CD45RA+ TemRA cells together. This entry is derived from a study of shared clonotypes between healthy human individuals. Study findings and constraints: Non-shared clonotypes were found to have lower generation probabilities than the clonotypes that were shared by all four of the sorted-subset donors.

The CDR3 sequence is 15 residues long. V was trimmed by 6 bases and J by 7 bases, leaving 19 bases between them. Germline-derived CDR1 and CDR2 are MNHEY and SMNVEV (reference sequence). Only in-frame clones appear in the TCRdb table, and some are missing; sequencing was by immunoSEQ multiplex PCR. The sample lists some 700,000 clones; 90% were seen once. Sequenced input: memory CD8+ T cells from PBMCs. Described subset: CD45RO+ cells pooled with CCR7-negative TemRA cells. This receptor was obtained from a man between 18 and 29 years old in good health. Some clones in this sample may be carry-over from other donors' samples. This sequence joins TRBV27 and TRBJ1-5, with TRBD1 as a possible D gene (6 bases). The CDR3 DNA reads TGTGCCAGCAGCCCAAGGGGGGGGGCAGGGCAGCCCCAGCATTTT. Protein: CASSPRGGAGQPQHF.